This T cell receptor (beta chain) is drawn from a study of blood T cell repertoires in COVID-19. As for the study in general: PBMCs, B-cell-depleted T cells, or T cells provided the cDNA or gDNA that made up the material.

Germline-derived CDR1 and CDR2 are LNHDA and SQIVND (reference sequence). V was shortened by 3 bases and J by 4 bases, with 19 bases between the two germline ends. The CDR3 covers 17 residues. Original analysis: Amplified reference gene primers provided the basis for estimating nucleated cell counts. Generated by immunoSEQ multiplex PCR, the TCRdb table keeps only in-frame clones and is missing some. The V and J calls and the clone size are those of that table, but D and trimming were determined from the DNA. The table has 130,000 to 150,000 clones, about four fifths seen once. The specimen was peripheral blood. The chain has TRBV19 and TRBJ1-5; the D gene is possibly TRBD1 (5 bases). This TCR derives from a human donor with acute or convalescent COVID-19. The donor label of this sample is uncertain. The CDR3 here is CASSIGGSGSRNQPQHF. CDR3 in DNA: TGTGCCAGTAGTATCGGGGGTTCTGGCAGCCGGAATCAGCCCCAGCATTTT.